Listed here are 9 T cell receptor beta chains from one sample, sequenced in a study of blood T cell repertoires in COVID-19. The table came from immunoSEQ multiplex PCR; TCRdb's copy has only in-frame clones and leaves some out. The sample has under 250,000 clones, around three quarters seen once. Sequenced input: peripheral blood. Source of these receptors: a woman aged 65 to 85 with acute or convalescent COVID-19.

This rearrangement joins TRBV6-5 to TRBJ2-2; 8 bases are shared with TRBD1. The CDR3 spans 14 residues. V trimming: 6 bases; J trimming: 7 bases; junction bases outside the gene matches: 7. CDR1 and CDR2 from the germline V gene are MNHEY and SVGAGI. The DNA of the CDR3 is TGTGCCAGCAGATCAGGGGGCGCTAGCGGGGAGCTGTTTTTT. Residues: CASRSGGASGELFF.

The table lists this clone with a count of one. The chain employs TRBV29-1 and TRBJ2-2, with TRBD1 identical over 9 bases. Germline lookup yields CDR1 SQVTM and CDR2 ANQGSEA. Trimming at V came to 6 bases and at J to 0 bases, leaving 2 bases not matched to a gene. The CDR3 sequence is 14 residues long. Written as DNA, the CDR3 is TGCAGCGTCAGACAGGGGGCGAACACCGGGGAGCTGTTTTTT. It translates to CSVRQGANTGELFF.

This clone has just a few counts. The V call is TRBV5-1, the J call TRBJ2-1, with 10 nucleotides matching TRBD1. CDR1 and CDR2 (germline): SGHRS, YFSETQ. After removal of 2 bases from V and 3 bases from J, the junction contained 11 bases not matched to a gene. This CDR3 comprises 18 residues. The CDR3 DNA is TGCGCCAGCAGCTTCCGCCCTCTGACAGGGGGCGACTACAATGAGCAGTTCTTC. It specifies CASSFRPLTGGDYNEQFF.

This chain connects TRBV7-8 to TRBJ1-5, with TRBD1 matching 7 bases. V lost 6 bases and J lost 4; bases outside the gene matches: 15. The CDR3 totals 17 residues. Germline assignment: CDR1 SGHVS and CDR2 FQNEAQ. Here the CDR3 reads CASSLSIRGGSNQPQHF. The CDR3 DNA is TGTGCCAGCAGTCTTAGCATCAGAGGGGGCTCTAATCAGCCCCAGCATTTT.

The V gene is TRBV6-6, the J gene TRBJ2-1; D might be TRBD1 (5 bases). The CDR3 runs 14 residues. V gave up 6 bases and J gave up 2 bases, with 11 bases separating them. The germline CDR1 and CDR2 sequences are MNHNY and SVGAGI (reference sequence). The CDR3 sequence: CASSQTVAYNEQFF. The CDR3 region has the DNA TGTGCCAGCAGCCAGACAGTTGCCTACAATGAGCAGTTCTTC.

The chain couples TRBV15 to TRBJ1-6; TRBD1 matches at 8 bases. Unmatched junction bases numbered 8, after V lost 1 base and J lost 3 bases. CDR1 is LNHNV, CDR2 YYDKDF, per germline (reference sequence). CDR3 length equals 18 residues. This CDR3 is CATSRGRGRGLYNSPLHF. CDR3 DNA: TGTGCCACCAGCAGAGGTAGAGGCAGGGGGCTCTATAATTCACCCCTCCACTTT.

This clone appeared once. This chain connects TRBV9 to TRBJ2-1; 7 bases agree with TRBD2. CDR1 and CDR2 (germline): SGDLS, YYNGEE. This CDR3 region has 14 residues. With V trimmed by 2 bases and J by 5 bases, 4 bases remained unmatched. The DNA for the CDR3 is TGTGCCAGCAGCGTCGGGGGGATCGACAATGAGCAGTTCTTC. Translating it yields CASSVGGIDNEQFF.

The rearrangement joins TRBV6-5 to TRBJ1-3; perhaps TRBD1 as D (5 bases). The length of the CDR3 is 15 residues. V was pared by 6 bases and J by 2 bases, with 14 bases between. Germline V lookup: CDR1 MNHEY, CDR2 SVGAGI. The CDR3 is CASREFMTAGNTIYF. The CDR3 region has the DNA TGTGCCAGCAGGGAGTTTATGACAGCTGGAAACACCATATATTTT.

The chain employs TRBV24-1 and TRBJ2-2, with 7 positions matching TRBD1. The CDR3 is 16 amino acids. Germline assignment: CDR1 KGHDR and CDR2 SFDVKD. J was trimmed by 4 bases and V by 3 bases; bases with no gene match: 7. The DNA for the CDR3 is TGTGCCACCAGTGATCGGAACAGGGGCGGCACCGGGGAGCTGTTTTTT. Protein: CATSDRNRGGTGELFF.